These T cell receptor beta chains were read from a single sample in a study of tumor-infiltrating lymphocytes in primary liver carcinoma. TCRdb re-analysed the multiplex PCR reads in MiXCR, keeping a single row per CDR3 protein. The sample carries about 74,000 distinct CDR3 sequences, 55% to 75% recorded once. Sequenced: liver tumor tissue from sampling region 4. The source is a man aged 40-50 years with primary liver carcinoma and hepatitis B virus infection. The CDR3 runs from the conserved cysteine through the conserved F or W. D genes are given only for firm matches. Clone size is not always given. Where it is, it says once, few, many or a class for expanded clones.

NA TRBJ1-1 TRBV28 NA TGTGCCAGCAGTTCCCCACGGGGAGCCGCTGAAGCTTTCTTT CASSSPRGAAEAFF
NA TRBJ2-7 TRBV7-3 NA TGTGCCAGCAGCTTATCCCCCACTTCCTACGAGCAGTACTTC CASSLSPTSYEQYF
NA TRBJ2-6 TRBV6-5 TRBD1 TGTGCCAGCAGTCATTGGACAGGGATGAAGGCTGGGGCCAACGCCCTGACTTTC CASSHWTGMKAGANALTF
NA TRBJ2-1 TRBV4-2 NA TGTGCCAGCAGCCAAGACCCCATTGGTGTTGAGGATGAGCAGTCCTTC CASSQDPIGVEDEQSF
few TRBJ2-7 TRBV2 NA TGTGCCAGCAGTGAAGGGACCCCCAACACCTACGAGCAGTACTTC CASSEGTPNTYEQYF
NA TRBJ1-1 TRBV5-6 TRBD1 TGTGCCAACAGCTCGGAAGTTAGTGACAGGGGGCGAAGCACTGAAGCTTTCTTT CANSSEVSDRGRSTEAFF
NA TRBJ2-7 TRBV29-1 TRBD2 TGCAGTGTTCTCCACTCCGGGACTAGCGATTCCTACGAGCGGTACTTC CSVLHSGTSDSYERYF
NA TRBJ1-1 TRBV29-1 NA TGTAGCGTACTCCTCAGGGAGGTGACTGAAGCTTTCTTT CSVLLREVTEAFF
many TRBJ2-5 TRBV5-1 NA TGCGCCAGCAGCTTGGGACAGGCTAAAGAGACCCAGTACTTC CASSLGQAKETQYF
NA TRBJ2-7 TRBV11-2 NA TGTACCAGCAGCGTATATGTGGGAATATCCTACGAGCAGTACTTC CTSSVYVGISYEQYF
many TRBJ2-1 TRBV7-9 TRBD2 TGTGCCAGCACCTCTAGCGGGAGGTTCCACAATGAGCAGTTCTTC CASTSSGRFHNEQFF
NA TRBJ2-2 TRBV29-1 NA TGCAGCGTCCTTGGCCTCCTCGGGATAGCGAACACCCGGGAGCTGTTTTTT CSVLGLLGIANTRELFF
many TRBJ1-2 TRBV5-1 NA TGCGCCAGCAGCCAGACAGTGGACTATGGCTACACCTTC CASSQTVDYGYTF
few TRBJ1-5 TRBV4-1 NA TGCGCCAGCAGCCGAGGAGGGGACGGCCAGCCCCAGCATTTT CASSRGGDGQPQHF
NA TRBJ1-5 TRBV28 NA TGTGTGAGCAGATTACCCGGGAGCTATAGCAATCAGCCCCAGCATTTT CVSRLPGSYSNQPQHF
NA TRBJ2-3 TRBV11-2 NA TGCGCCAGCAGCTTATCCAGGGGATCAGATACTCTGTATTTT CASSLSRGSDTLYF
NA TRBJ2-6 TRBV30 NA TGTGACTGGAGTCCGCAGGTCTTATCTGGGGCCAACGTCCTGACTTTC CDWSPQVLSGANVLTF
NA TRBJ2-7 TRBV9 NA TGTGCCAGCAGCGTAGGACTACAAGAGACCGAGCAGTACTTC CASSVGLQETEQYF
NA TRBJ1-4 TRBV4-2 TRBD1 TGTACTAGCCCCCTGACAGGGAAGGGAGAAAAACTGTTTTTT CTSPLTGKGEKLFF
NA TRBJ1-5 TRBV7-8 NA TGTGCCAGCAGATCGGGGCTGAATAGCAATCAGCCCCAGCATTTT CASRSGLNSNQPQHF
NA TRBJ2-1 TRBV20-1 NA TGCAGTGCTAGAGATCCCAGGGGCAATGGGCAGTTCTTC CSARDPRGNGQFF
NA TRBJ2-7 TRBV6-1 NA TGTGCTAGCAGTAAAGCGCTCGGCGAGCAGTACTTC CASSKALGEQYF
NA TRBJ2-2 TRBV6-4 NA TGTGCCAGCAGTGTCTCGGACACCGGGGAGCTGTTTTTT CASSVSDTGELFF
many TRBJ2-3 TRBV7-9 NA TGTGCCAGCAGTACTCCCCCAGGGGCCGTGGTGGCAGATACGCAGTATTTT CASSTPPGAVVADTQYF
many TRBJ2-5 TRBV24-1 NA TGTGCCACCAGTGATTTGCGAGGTAGCGGACAAGAGACCCAGTACTTC CATSDLRGSGQETQYF
NA TRBJ2-6 TRBV6-5 NA TGTGCCAGCAGTCTTTGGGCAGGGATGAAAGCTAGGGCCGACGTCCTGACTTTC CASSLWAGMKARADVLTF
NA TRBJ2-1 TRBV29-1 NA TGCAGCGTGGGACCTCCTTGCAGCTCCCACAATGAGCAGTTCTTC CSVGPPCSSHNEQFF
NA TRBJ2-7 TRBV19 TRBD1 TGTGCCAGTAGTCGAAGACAGGGGATCGACGAGCAGTACTTC CASSRRQGIDEQYF
NA TRBJ1-6 TRBV6-6 TRBD1 TGTACCAGCAGTCCTCCGGGACAGGGGAATAACTCACCCCTCCACTTT CTSSPPGQGNNSPLHF
NA TRBJ2-5 TRBV7-9 NA TGTGCCAGCAGCTTCCGGGATAACGGGATGGAGGAGACACAGTACTTC CASSFRDNGMEETQYF
NA TRBJ1-5 TRBV10-3 NA TGTGCTATTAGTGAGTCGTCGGACAATCAGCCCCAGCATTTT CAISESSDNQPQHF
NA TRBJ2-7 TRBV2 NA TGTGCCAGCCTGGGGTTCTACGAGCAGTACTTC CASLGFYEQYF
many TRBJ2-7 TRBV6-5 TRBD2 TGTGCCAGCAGTCCCCGGGTCGGGAGGGCGATCGAGCAGTACTTC CASSPRVGRAIEQYF
NA TRBJ1-3 TRBV29-1 NA TGCAGCGTCTCCCGAGGGATCGCTGGAAACACCATATATTTT CSVSRGIAGNTIYF
NA TRBJ2-7 TRBV20-1 NA TGCAGTGCAAGGACTCGGCTGTTTTCCGAGCAGTACTTC CSARTRLFSEQYF
many TRBJ1-1 TRBV28 NA TGTGCCAGCAGTTTAGGTACGGATTACACTGAAGCTTTCTTT CASSLGTDYTEAFF
NA TRBJ2-3 TRBV20-1 NA TGCAGTGCTAGCTCGGCTTCTCAGAGCACAGATACGCAGTATTTT CSASSASQSTDTQYF
many TRBJ2-2 TRBV20-1 TRBD1 TGCAGTGCCTGGGACAGGGGAAGCACCGGGGAGCTGTTTTTT CSAWDRGSTGELFF
many TRBJ2-5 TRBV2 TRBD2 TGTGCCGCGGAGACTAGCAGCCAAGAGACCCAGTACTTC CAAETSSQETQYF
NA TRBJ1-2 TRBV11-2 NA TGTGCCAGCAGATTAGAGGGGAATTATGGCTACACGTTC CASRLEGNYGYTF
NA TRBJ2-1 TRBV11-2 NA TGTGCTAGCAGTTCCGCTGCAGGCGGTAATGAGCAGCTCTTC CASSSAAGGNEQLF
many TRBJ2-5 TRBV5-1 NA TGCGCCAGCAGCTTGGAAGGGGGGGTGTCAGAGACCCAGTACTTC CASSLEGGVSETQYF
few TRBJ2-5 TRBV2 NA TGTGCCAGCACTGGCGGTTTCCAAGAGACCCAGTACTTC CASTGGFQETQYF
few TRBJ2-7 TRBV4-1 NA TGCGCCAGCAGCCAAGACAAATGGCAGAGGACGCGGTACGAGCAGTACTTC CASSQDKWQRTRYEQYF
NA TRBJ2-1 TRBV15 TRBD2 TGTGCCACCAGCAGAGAAGCGGGAGGCCCCTACAATGAGCAGTTCTTC CATSREAGGPYNEQFF
NA TRBJ2-1 TRBV6-5 TRBD1 TGTGCCAGCAGCAAACAGGGGAGCTTGTACAATGAGCAGTTCTTC CASSKQGSLYNEQFF
few TRBJ2-1 TRBV6-5 TRBD2 TGTGCCAGCCGGACGACTAGCGGGAGGGTCGGTGAGCAGTTCTTC CASRTTSGRVGEQFF
NA TRBJ2-2 TRBV11-2 NA TGTGTCAGCAATTTAAGGCAGGGCACCGGGGAGCTGTTTTTT CVSNLRQGTGELFF
many TRBJ2-1 TRBV10-3 TRBD1 TGTGCCATCAGTGATGACAGGGTAAGGAATGAGCAGTTCTTC CAISDDRVRNEQFF
many TRBJ2-7 TRBV5-6 TRBD1 TGTGCCAGCAGCTACAGGGGGGCGAACTACGAGCAGTACTTC CASSYRGANYEQYF
NA TRBJ2-1 TRBV11-1 TRBD2 TGTACCAGCAGCTTAGGCCTGGGACTACCTACGCATAAGCAGTTCTTC CTSSLGLGLPTHKQFF
NA TRBJ2-2 TRBV11-2 NA TGTGTCAGCAGTTTAGTCGGACTGGGCACCGGGGAGCTGTTTTTT CVSSLVGLGTGELFF
NA TRBJ1-1 TRBV7-9 NA TGTGCCAGCACCCACGGAGGCACTGAAGCTTTCTTT CASTHGGTEAFF
many TRBJ1-5 TRBV29-1 NA TGCAGCGCCGGGGGGCAGGGGAATCAGCCCCAGCATTTT CSAGGQGNQPQHF
many TRBJ2-1 TRBV4-2 TRBD1 TGTGCCAGCAGCCCGCGGACAGGGGGGAACAATGAGCAGTTCTTC CASSPRTGGNNEQFF
NA TRBJ2-5 TRBV14 NA TGTGCCAGCAGGCAAGTTCGAGAGACCCAGTACTTC CASRQVRETQYF
NA TRBJ2-5 TRBV6-1 NA TGTGCCAGCACCCTGTACTGGGGAGAGACCCAGTACTTC CASTLYWGETQYF